The sequence of this T cell receptor beta chain was determined in a study of blood T cell repertoires in COVID-19. The protocol was immunoSEQ multiplex PCR, while the TCRdb copy is restricted to in-frame clones and leaves out a portion. The sample contains about 160,000 clones, 78% of which appear only once. Losses at the gene ends were 1 base for V and 0 bases for J; bases not matched to a gene: 16. Germline values: CDR1 MGHRA, CDR2 YSYEKL. This CDR3 comprises 22 residues. The sequenced sample consisted of peripheral blood. V gene TRBV4-1 combines with J gene TRBJ2-2; 11 bases are shared with TRBD2. The source is an elderly woman with acute or convalescent COVID-19. The CDR3 here is CASSQGPRSAASGRPNTGELFF. The CDR3 bases are TGCGCCAGCAGCCAAGGCCCAAGGTCCGCCGCTAGCGGGAGGCCGAACACCGGGGAGCTGTTTTTT.